Listed below are T cell receptor beta chains from one sample, sequenced in a study of CD8+CD57+ T cells in acquired aplastic anemia. TCRdb processed the reads anew with MiXCR; each CDR3 protein has one entry. This sample yields about 160,000 distinct CDR3 sequences, of which around 48% are seen a single time; about 30% belongs to the top ten. The sample comprised sorted CD4+, CD8+, or CD8+CD57+ T cells (not recorded which) from PBMCs. The receptors shown here come from a human donor with aplastic anemia. Both conserved end residues are part of each CDR3. D genes are given only for firm matches. The size of a clone is reported for some rows only, either as once, few or many, or as a class for expanded clones.

d_gene	v_gene	abundance	j_gene	CDR3nt	CDR3aa
NA	TRBV7-2	many	TRBJ2-7	TGTGCCAGCAGCATATCGGCCGTGAGCTCCTACGAGCAGTACTTC	CASSISAVSSYEQYF
NA	TRBV10-1	NA	TRBJ2-1	TGCGCCAGCAGTGGGACCTATGAGCAGTTCTTC	CASSGTYEQFF
TRBD2	TRBV9	many	TRBJ2-1	TGTGCCAGCAGCGCCCTCGGACTAGCGCTAGATGAGCAGTTCTTC	CASSALGLALDEQFF
TRBD2	TRBV9	NA	TRBJ2-3	TGTGCCAGCAACGGACGAGCGGGGAGTACCACAGATACGCAGTATTTT	CASNGRAGSTTDTQYF
NA	TRBV19	many	TRBJ1-2	TGTGCCAGCAGAGCCTATGGCTACACCTTC	CASRAYGYTF
NA	TRBV7-7	many	TRBJ2-3	TGTGCTAGCAGCTCCGACGGCACAGATACGCAGTATTTT	CASSSDGTDTQYF
TRBD1	TRBV20-1	NA	TRBJ1-5	TGCAGTGCTCGGGACAGGGGTTTCGGCAATCAGCCCCAGCATTTT	CSARDRGFGNQPQHF
NA	TRBV9	NA	TRBJ1-2	TGTGCCAGCAGCAGTACAGGGAATGGCTACACCTTC	CASSSTGNGYTF
NA	TRBV19	NA	TRBJ1-2	TGTGCCAGTAGCCCAACAGGGTACGAAGGCTACACCTTC	CASSPTGYEGYTF
NA	TRBV25-1	many	TRBJ1-2	TGTGCCAGCAGTGAATACGGAGACTTATATGGCTACACCTTC	CASSEYGDLYGYTF
NA	TRBV12-3/TRBV12-4	many	TRBJ1-1	TGTGCCAGCAGTTTAGGGGGAGGAATCGGCACTGAAGCTTTCTTT	CASSLGGGIGTEAFF
NA	TRBV6-1	NA	TRBJ1-6	TGTGCCAGCAGAAGACAGGCGAATAATTCACCCCTCCACTTT	CASRRQANNSPLHF
TRBD2	TRBV25-1	NA	TRBJ2-1	TGTGCCAGCAGTGAATATAGCGGGAACCACAATGAGCAGTTCTTC	CASSEYSGNHNEQFF